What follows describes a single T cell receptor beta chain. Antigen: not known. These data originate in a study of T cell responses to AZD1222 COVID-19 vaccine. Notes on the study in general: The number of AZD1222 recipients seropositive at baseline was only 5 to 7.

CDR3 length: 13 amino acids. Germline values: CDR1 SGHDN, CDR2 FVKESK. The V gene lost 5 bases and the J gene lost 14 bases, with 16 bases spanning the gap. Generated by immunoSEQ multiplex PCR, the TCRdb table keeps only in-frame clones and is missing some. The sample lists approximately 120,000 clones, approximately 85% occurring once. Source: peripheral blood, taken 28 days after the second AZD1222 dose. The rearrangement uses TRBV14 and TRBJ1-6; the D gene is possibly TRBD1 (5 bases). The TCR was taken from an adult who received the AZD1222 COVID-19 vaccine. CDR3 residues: CASSLSGGVALHF. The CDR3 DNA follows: TGTGCCAGCAGCTTAAGTGGAGGGGTTGCCCTCCACTTT.